The source of this T cell receptor beta chain is a study of STAT5B mutations in CD4+ large granular lymphocyte leukemia. From germline, CDR1 is MNHNS and CDR2 SASEGT. The CDR3 contains 13 residues. The ends lost 6 bases at V and 5 bases at J; junction bases unmatched: 6. This was a survey-level run. Under the authors' procedure: Productive clonotypes were detectable down to 2.59 x 10-5 frequency. Libraries were prepared by immunoSEQ multiplex PCR; TCRdb keeps only in-frame clonotypes and omits some of them. V, J and clone size reflect that table, while D and trimming were determined from the DNA. Of 20,000 to 25,000 clones listed, 72% are singletons. As concerns this clone: What it recognizes is unknown.

Overall study results and limits: Approximately 25% of private leukemic clonotypes occurred rarely in other patients' non-leukemic repertoires. The CD4+ versus CD8+ T-LGLL clonality difference may reflect limited sample size.

This clonotype originated in a human donor in good health. The chain recombines TRBV6-1 with TRBJ1-2, with 7 bases aligning to TRBD1. Sequencing input: CD4+ T cells from blood buffy coats. The CDR3 sequence is CASSRGTEYGYTF. The CDR3 coding sequence is TGTGCCAGCAGCCGCGGGACAGAGTATGGCTACACCTTC.